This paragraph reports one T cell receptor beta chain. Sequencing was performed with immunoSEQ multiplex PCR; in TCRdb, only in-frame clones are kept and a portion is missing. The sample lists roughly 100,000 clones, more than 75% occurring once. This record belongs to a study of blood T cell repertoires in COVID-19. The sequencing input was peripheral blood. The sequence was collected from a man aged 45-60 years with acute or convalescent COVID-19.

CDR3 region: CASSFGGGGNTIYF. The CDR3 coding sequence is TGTGCCAGCAGCTTTGGAGGTGGTGGAAACACCATATATTTT. The chain recombines TRBV7-9 with TRBJ1-3; D uncertain. The V gene's germline CDR1 is SEHNR and CDR2 FQNEAQ (reference sequence). V lost 3 bases to trimming and J lost 3 bases, with 9 bases between them. The CDR3 extends over 14 amino acids.